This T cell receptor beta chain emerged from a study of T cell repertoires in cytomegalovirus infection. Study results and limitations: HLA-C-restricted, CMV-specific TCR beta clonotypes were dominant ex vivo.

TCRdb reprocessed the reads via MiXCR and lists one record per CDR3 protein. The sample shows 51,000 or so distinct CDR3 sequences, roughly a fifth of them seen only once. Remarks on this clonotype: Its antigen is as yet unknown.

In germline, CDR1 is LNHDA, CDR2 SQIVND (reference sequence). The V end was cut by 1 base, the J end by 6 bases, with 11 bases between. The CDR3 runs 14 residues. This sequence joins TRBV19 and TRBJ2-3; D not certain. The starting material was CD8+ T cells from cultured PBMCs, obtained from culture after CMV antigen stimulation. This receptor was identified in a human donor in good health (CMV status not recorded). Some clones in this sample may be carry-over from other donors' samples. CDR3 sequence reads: CASSIARMLDTQYF. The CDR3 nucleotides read TGTGCCAGTAGTATAGCGCGAATGTTGGATACGCAGTATTTT. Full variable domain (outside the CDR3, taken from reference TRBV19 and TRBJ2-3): DGGITQSPKYLFRKEGQNVTLSCEQNLNHDAMYWYRQDPGQGLRLIYYSQIVNDFQKGDIAEGYSVSREKKESFPLTVTSAQKNPTAFYLCASSIARMLDTQYFGPGTRLTVL.